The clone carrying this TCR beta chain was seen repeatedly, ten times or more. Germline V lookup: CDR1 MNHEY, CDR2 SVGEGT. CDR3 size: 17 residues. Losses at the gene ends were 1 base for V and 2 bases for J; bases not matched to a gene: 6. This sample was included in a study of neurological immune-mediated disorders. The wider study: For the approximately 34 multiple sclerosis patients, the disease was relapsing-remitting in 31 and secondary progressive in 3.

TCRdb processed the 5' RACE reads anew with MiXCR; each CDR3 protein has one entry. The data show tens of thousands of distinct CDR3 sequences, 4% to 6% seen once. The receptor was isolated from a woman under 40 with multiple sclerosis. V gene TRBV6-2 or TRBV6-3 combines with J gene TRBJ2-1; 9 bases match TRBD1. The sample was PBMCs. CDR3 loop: CASSYLPGTGTYNEQFF. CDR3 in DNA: TGTGCCAGCAGTTACTTACCCGGGACAGGGACCTACAATGAGCAGTTCTTC.